This is a list of T cell receptor beta chains from one sample in a study of blood T cell repertoires in COVID-19. This table comes from immunoSEQ multiplex PCR, and its TCRdb copy is limited to in-frame clones, with some not included. The table has some 370,000 clones, approximately 88% seen once; the top ten hold 0.95% to 1.5%. Sequencing used peripheral blood. Every receptor here comes from a man in his forties or fifties with acute or convalescent COVID-19. Each CDR3 is given with its conserved first and last residue. Fields, in order: D gene, clone size, J gene, V gene, CDR3 DNA, CDR3 protein. The D gene is left open where the match is weak. Size is stated for part of the rows, as once, few or many counts, or as a class when the clone is expanded.

TRBD1,NA,TRBJ1-3,TRBV4-1,TGCGCCAGCAGCGAGACAGGGGGCGCTTCTGGAAACACCATATATTTT,CASSETGGASGNTIYF
NA,NA,TRBJ1-5,TRBV5-5,TGTGCCAGCAGCCTGACAGTACTTCAGCCCCAGCATTTT,CASSLTVLQPQHF
NA,NA,TRBJ1-3,TRBV30,TGTGCCTGGAGCCCGGGTAATTCCGGAAACACCATATATTTT,CAWSPGNSGNTIYF
NA,NA,TRBJ2-2,TRBV5-1,TGCGCCAGCAGCCTTAGCGGGACAGACACCGGGGAGCTGTTTTTT,CASSLSGTDTGELFF
NA,NA,TRBJ2-5,TRBV5-4,TGTGCCAGCAGCCCAGCAGGGGTGTTAGAGACCCAGTACTTC,CASSPAGVLETQYF
NA,NA,TRBJ1-1,TRBV27,TGTGCCAGCAGTTTTAACCGAGGAACTGAAGCTTTCTTT,CASSFNRGTEAFF
NA,NA,TRBJ1-5,TRBV28,TGTGCCAGCACCCCACTCGAACAGGGAACTCAGCCCCAGCATTTT,CASTPLEQGTQPQHF
TRBD1,NA,TRBJ1-2,TRBV4-1,TGCGCCAGCAGCCGCGCAACAGGGGGCGCCTATGGCTACACCTTC,CASSRATGGAYGYTF
NA,NA,TRBJ2-3,TRBV19,TGTGCCAGTACCCCGACAGGTAGCACAGATACGCAGTATTTT,CASTPTGSTDTQYF
NA,NA,TRBJ1-1,TRBV7-9,TGTGCCAGCAGCTTAGGGTCTCCTGGGGGCAACACTGAAGCTTTCTTT,CASSLGSPGGNTEAFF
NA,NA,TRBJ1-3,TRBV2,TGTGCCAGCAAGGGGGAATCCGGAAACACCATATATTTT,CASKGESGNTIYF
TRBD1,NA,TRBJ2-5,TRBV20-1,TGCAGTGCTAGTTTGGCAGGGGGTGTTCGAGAGACCCAGTACTTC,CSASLAGGVRETQYF
NA,NA,TRBJ2-3,TRBV11-3,TGTGCCAGCAGCTATCGAGGAGGGGGCGCGGGCACAGATACGCAGTATTTT,CASSYRGGGAGTDTQYF
TRBD1,NA,TRBJ2-3,TRBV3-1/TRBV3-2,TGTGCCAGCAGCTACAGGGGGCCGGTAGATACGCAGTATTTT,CASSYRGPVDTQYF
TRBD2,NA,TRBJ2-3,TRBV10-2,TGCGCCAGCACTACGGGGGGGCGACAGTATTTT,CASTTGGRQYF
NA,NA,TRBJ2-5,TRBV28,TGTGCCAGCACCCCGGGGGGCGCAGAAGAACTAGAGACCCAGTACTTC,CASTPGGAEELETQYF
NA,NA,TRBJ2-7,TRBV27,TGTGCCAGCAGCCCGGGACTGACCGTCTACGAGCAGTACTTC,CASSPGLTVYEQYF
NA,NA,TRBJ2-7,TRBV5-6,TGTGCCAGCAGTTTTGACAGCTACGAGCAGTACTTC,CASSFDSYEQYF
NA,NA,TRBJ2-5,TRBV27,TGTGCCAGCAGCCATGCGTCCGGGTTAGGGACCCAGTACTTC,CASSHASGLGTQYF
NA,NA,TRBJ1-1,TRBV28,TGTGCCAGCAGTACTCCGGACACTGAAGCTTTCTTT,CASSTPDTEAFF
NA,NA,TRBJ2-7,TRBV18,TGTGCCAGCTCCCCGGGACAATCTTTCCACGAGCAGTACTTC,CASSPGQSFHEQYF
NA,NA,TRBJ2-1,TRBV6-2/TRBV6-3,TGTGCCAGCAGTTATAGCTCCTACAATGAGCAGTTCTTC,CASSYSSYNEQFF
NA,NA,TRBJ2-1,TRBV6-2/TRBV6-3,TGTGCCAGCAGTTCCCTCGGGGAGAGGTCGTTCTTC,CASSSLGERSFF
TRBD2,NA,TRBJ2-7,TRBV9,TGTGCCAGCAGCGCCGGGCGGGAGGGCCACGAGCAGTACTTC,CASSAGREGHEQYF
NA,NA,TRBJ2-1,TRBV10-3,TGTGCCATCAGTGAGTCCCTAGCGAGAATGTACAATGAGCAGTTCTTC,CAISESLARMYNEQFF
TRBD1,NA,TRBJ2-5,TRBV27,TGTGCCAGCAGTTTATACGGGGACAGACAAGAGACCCAGTACTTC,CASSLYGDRQETQYF
TRBD2,NA,TRBJ2-3,TRBV25-1,TGTGCCAGCAGCAAGCGGGGGGGGGTCACAGATACGCAGTATTTT,CASSKRGGVTDTQYF
NA,NA,TRBJ2-1,TRBV4-1,TGCGCCAGCAGTGGATACCGGGAGTCTCGTTTGAATGAGCAGTTCTTC,CASSGYRESRLNEQFF
NA,NA,TRBJ2-7,TRBV27,TGTGCCAGCAGTCCCAGGGGCCTCTACGAGCAGTACTTC,CASSPRGLYEQYF
TRBD1,NA,TRBJ2-7,TRBV6-2/TRBV6-3,TGTGCCAGCAGTTTACGGGGACAGGGTGGCGAGCAGTACTTC,CASSLRGQGGEQYF
TRBD1,NA,TRBJ1-2,TRBV10-3,TGTGCCATCACCAGACAGGGAGAGTATGGCTACACCTTC,CAITRQGEYGYTF
NA,NA,TRBJ1-1,TRBV28,TGTGCCAGCAGTTTATTCGGGGTTTTGGCGAACACTGAAGCTTTCTTT,CASSLFGVLANTEAFF
TRBD1,NA,TRBJ1-5,TRBV7-2,TGTGCCAGCACCGCTGACAGGGCGAGCAATCAGCCCCAGCATTTT,CASTADRASNQPQHF
TRBD1,NA,TRBJ1-1,TRBV30,TGTGCCTGGAGTCCCACAGGGGGCTTAGTTAAAGCTTTCTTT,CAWSPTGGLVKAFF
NA,few,TRBJ2-1,TRBV7-2,TGTGCCAGCAGCTTAGCGCCAGGTACTTACAATGAGCAGTTCTTC,CASSLAPGTYNEQFF
NA,NA,TRBJ2-3,TRBV2,TGTGCCAGCAGCGGGATTCCAGATACGCAGTATTTT,CASSGIPDTQYF
TRBD1,NA,TRBJ2-7,TRBV30,TGTGCCTGGAGTGGAGGGGGCGGTTACGAGCAGTACTTC,CAWSGGGGYEQYF
TRBD1,NA,TRBJ1-5,TRBV19,TGTGCCAGCCGGGACAGGTCGGATCAGCCCCAGCATTTT,CASRDRSDQPQHF
NA,NA,TRBJ1-3,TRBV7-9,TGTGCCAGGCCCCTGCGTGGCAGGCCCGTAACTGGAAACACCATATATTTT,CARPLRGRPVTGNTIYF
NA,few,TRBJ1-1,TRBV6-5,TGTGCCAGCAGATCAGGGGTGGTTGCTTTCTTT,CASRSGVVAFF
NA,NA,TRBJ2-1,TRBV2,TGTGCCAGCAGCGCGCCGGGACTTGGGCACAATGAGCAGTTCTTC,CASSAPGLGHNEQFF
NA,NA,TRBJ1-1,TRBV6-2/TRBV6-3,TGTGCCAGCAGTTCCGGGTCTGAAGCTTTCTTT,CASSSGSEAFF
NA,NA,TRBJ2-5,TRBV2,TGTGCCAGCAGTGAATGGGCAGCTGGGGAGACCCAGTACTTC,CASSEWAAGETQYF
NA,NA,TRBJ1-4,TRBV14,TGTGCCAGCAGCCAAGCCCGGGGGGGCGAAAAACTGTTTTTT,CASSQARGGEKLFF
TRBD1,NA,TRBJ1-5,TRBV19,TGTGCCAGTAGTACGACAGGGGGGAATCAGCCCCAGCATTTT,CASSTTGGNQPQHF
NA,NA,TRBJ1-6,TRBV30,TGTGCCTGGAGTGTACTGAATGAGGATTCACCCCTCCACTTT,CAWSVLNEDSPLHF
NA,NA,TRBJ1-1,TRBV27,TGTGCCAGCAGTTGGTACCAGGGTAACACTGAAGCTTTCTTT,CASSWYQGNTEAFF
NA,NA,TRBJ1-2,TRBV6-2/TRBV6-3,TGTGCCAGCAGTTACAGAGGGTTTGACTATGGCTACACCTTC,CASSYRGFDYGYTF
TRBD2,NA,TRBJ2-7,TRBV3-1/TRBV3-2,TGTGCCAGCAGCCAGGGCGGGAGTAAAAACCCTTCCTACGAGCAGTACTTC,CASSQGGSKNPSYEQYF